The clone carrying this T cell receptor beta chain was found once. This sample was included in a study of blood T cell repertoires in COVID-19. Study at large: Italy, Spain and the United States were the sources of the convalescent and acute COVID-19 samples. The analysed material was cDNA or gDNA that came from T cells, B-cell-depleted T cells, or PBMCs.

Germline trimming cut 3 bases from V and 4 bases from J; bases unmatched to any gene: 10. Germline CDR1 SGHKS, CDR2 YYEKEE (reference sequence). This CDR3 is built from 16 residues. Original methodology: Quantification of nucleated cells was approximated via reference gene primer amplification. The protocol was immunoSEQ multiplex PCR, while the TCRdb copy is restricted to in-frame clones and leaves out a portion. D and trimming were read from the DNA, whereas the V and J calls and clone size are those reported in that table. The sample holds 200,000 or so clones, roughly four fifths seen once. Sequenced input: peripheral blood. The chain uses TRBV5-5 and TRBJ2-5; TRBD1 aligns across 9 bases. This receptor was taken from a woman aged 60-70 years with acute or convalescent COVID-19. CDR3 protein: CASSSGTGRPGETQYF. In nucleotides, the CDR3 is TGTGCCAGCAGCTCCGGGACAGGGAGGCCTGGAGAGACCCAGTACTTC.